A selection of T cell receptor beta chains follows, all from one sample in a study of control samples from healthy donors and cancer patients. Sequenced by immunoSEQ multiplex PCR; TCRdb stores in-frame clones only, minus some. The data hold 130,000 or so clones, with roughly nine tenths observed a single time. Specimen: PBMCs. These receptors were obtained from a man aged 45 to 65 with head and neck cancer. CDR3s include the opening cysteine and the closing phenylalanine or tryptophan. Fields, in order: clone size, D gene, V gene, J gene, CDR3 protein, CDR3 DNA. A D gene is named only where the DNA matches it firmly. The size of a clone is reported for some rows only, either as once, few or many, or as a class for expanded clones.

clone_size: -; d_call: -; v_call: TRBV19; j_call: TRBJ2-2; cdr3_aa: CASSIRSNTGELFF; cdr3_nt: TGTGCCAGTAGTATTAGATCTAACACCGGGGAGCTGTTTTTT
clone_size: -; d_call: -; v_call: TRBV4-1; j_call: TRBJ1-6; cdr3_aa: CASSQDFRGVNSPLHF; cdr3_nt: TGCGCCAGCAGCCAAGATTTTCGGGGTGTAAATTCACCCCTCCACTTT
clone_size: -; d_call: -; v_call: TRBV9; j_call: TRBJ2-1; cdr3_aa: CASSVEGHLSYNEQFF; cdr3_nt: TGTGCCAGCAGCGTAGAGGGCCACCTCTCCTACAATGAGCAGTTCTTC
clone_size: once; d_call: -; v_call: TRBV28; j_call: TRBJ1-5; cdr3_aa: CATQYSNQPQHF; cdr3_nt: TGTGCCACTCAATATAGCAATCAGCCCCAGCATTTT
clone_size: -; d_call: -; v_call: TRBV5-5; j_call: TRBJ1-1; cdr3_aa: CASSSGQWNTEAFF; cdr3_nt: TGTGCCAGCAGCTCCGGACAGTGGAACACTGAAGCTTTCTTT
clone_size: -; d_call: -; v_call: TRBV14; j_call: TRBJ2-2; cdr3_aa: CASSQDFPGAANTGELFF; cdr3_nt: TGTGCCAGCAGCCAAGATTTTCCGGGAGCCGCGAACACCGGGGAGCTGTTTTTT
clone_size: few; d_call: TRBD2; v_call: TRBV29-1; j_call: TRBJ2-1; cdr3_aa: CSALAGTSLSEQFF; cdr3_nt: TGCAGCGCCTTGGCCGGGACTAGCTTAAGCGAGCAGTTCTTC
clone_size: -; d_call: -; v_call: TRBV19; j_call: TRBJ2-5; cdr3_aa: CASSILGFPQETQYF; cdr3_nt: TGTGCCAGTAGTATCCTAGGGTTCCCGCAAGAGACTCAGTACTTC
clone_size: -; d_call: TRBD2; v_call: TRBV18; j_call: TRBJ2-1; cdr3_aa: CASSPGTGLAYQNEQFF; cdr3_nt: TGTGCCAGCTCACCAGGGACGGGACTAGCGTATCAAAATGAGCAGTTCTTC
clone_size: -; d_call: -; v_call: TRBV19; j_call: TRBJ1-5; cdr3_aa: CASSDDRDQPQHF; cdr3_nt: TGTGCCAGTAGCGACGATAGAGATCAGCCCCAGCATTTT
clone_size: -; d_call: TRBD1; v_call: TRBV10-1; j_call: TRBJ2-1; cdr3_aa: CASSVGQIDNEQFF; cdr3_nt: TGCGCCAGCAGTGTGGGACAGATTGACAATGAGCAGTTCTTC
clone_size: -; d_call: -; v_call: TRBV5-1; j_call: TRBJ2-7; cdr3_aa: CASSLDGDAYEQYF; cdr3_nt: TGCGCCAGCAGCTTGGATGGGGACGCCTACGAGCAGTACTTC
clone_size: -; d_call: TRBD2; v_call: TRBV29-1; j_call: TRBJ2-1; cdr3_aa: CSVVSGLAPGNEQFF; cdr3_nt: TGCAGCGTTGTATCTGGACTAGCCCCAGGTAATGAGCAGTTCTTC
clone_size: -; d_call: -; v_call: TRBV25-1; j_call: TRBJ2-3; cdr3_aa: CASSEYFRDTQYF; cdr3_nt: TGTGCCAGCAGTGAATATTTCCGAGATACGCAGTATTTT
clone_size: -; d_call: TRBD1; v_call: TRBV5-8; j_call: TRBJ2-7; cdr3_aa: CASSWTGRSYEQYF; cdr3_nt: TGTGCCAGCAGCTGGACAGGGAGATCCTACGAGCAGTACTTC
clone_size: -; d_call: -; v_call: TRBV19; j_call: TRBJ1-5; cdr3_aa: CASSILTGYVNQPQHF; cdr3_nt: TGTGCCAGTAGTATTTTAACAGGGTATGTCAATCAGCCCCAGCATTTT
clone_size: -; d_call: -; v_call: TRBV10-1; j_call: TRBJ2-7; cdr3_aa: CASSVTGSYEQYF; cdr3_nt: TGCGCCAGCAGCGTTACGGGGTCCTACGAGCAGTACTTC
clone_size: once; d_call: -; v_call: TRBV19; j_call: TRBJ1-2; cdr3_aa: CASSNLLTGYGYTF; cdr3_nt: TGTGCCAGTAGCAACTTACTCACGGGTTATGGCTACACCTTC
clone_size: once; d_call: -; v_call: TRBV6-4; j_call: TRBJ1-1; cdr3_aa: CASVDTSRGTEAFF; cdr3_nt: TGTGCCAGCGTAGACACCTCCAGGGGCACTGAAGCTTTCTTT
clone_size: -; d_call: -; v_call: TRBV2; j_call: TRBJ2-7; cdr3_aa: CASKPGDSLLSYEQYF; cdr3_nt: TGTGCCAGCAAACCGGGGGACAGTCTCCTCTCCTACGAGCAGTACTTC
clone_size: -; d_call: TRBD1; v_call: TRBV5-1; j_call: TRBJ2-3; cdr3_aa: CASRDRLSTDTQYF; cdr3_nt: TGCGCCAGCAGGGACAGGCTCAGCACAGATACGCAGTATTTT
clone_size: -; d_call: TRBD1; v_call: TRBV28; j_call: TRBJ2-7; cdr3_aa: CASSSAGTGIYEQYF; cdr3_nt: TGTGCCAGCAGTTCAGCCGGGACAGGGATCTACGAGCAGTACTTC
clone_size: -; d_call: -; v_call: TRBV5-1; j_call: TRBJ1-2; cdr3_aa: CASRLTYQGSYGYTF; cdr3_nt: TGCGCCAGCAGACTTACCTACCAGGGGAGCTATGGCTACACCTTC
clone_size: -; d_call: -; v_call: TRBV6-5; j_call: TRBJ1-5; cdr3_aa: CASSRTGNQPQHF; cdr3_nt: TGTGCCAGCAGCCGGACAGGCAATCAGCCCCAGCATTTT
clone_size: -; d_call: -; v_call: TRBV3-1/TRBV3-2; j_call: TRBJ2-5; cdr3_aa: CASSQIPVGPLGTQYF; cdr3_nt: TGTGCCAGCAGCCAGATACCAGTTGGCCCCTTAGGGACCCAGTACTTC
clone_size: -; d_call: -; v_call: TRBV19; j_call: TRBJ2-7; cdr3_aa: CASSFIQGSSYEQYF; cdr3_nt: TGTGCCAGTAGTTTCATTCAGGGGAGCTCCTACGAGCAGTACTTC
clone_size: -; d_call: -; v_call: TRBV5-4; j_call: TRBJ2-2; cdr3_aa: CACLGLRGELFF; cdr3_nt: TGTGCCTGCCTGGGCCTTCGGGGGGAGCTGTTTTTT
clone_size: -; d_call: -; v_call: TRBV29-1; j_call: TRBJ2-2; cdr3_aa: CSVKSPGELFF; cdr3_nt: TGCAGCGTTAAATCGCCCGGGGAGCTGTTTTTT
clone_size: -; d_call: -; v_call: TRBV19; j_call: TRBJ1-2; cdr3_aa: CASSISRGANYGYTF; cdr3_nt: TGTGCCAGTAGTATCTCCAGGGGAGCTAACTATGGCTACACCTTC
clone_size: -; d_call: -; v_call: TRBV6-5; j_call: TRBJ1-6; cdr3_aa: CASSYSRGSSNSPLHF; cdr3_nt: TGTGCCAGCAGTTACTCTCGGGGTAGTAGTAATTCACCCCTCCACTTT
clone_size: once; d_call: -; v_call: TRBV9; j_call: TRBJ1-4; cdr3_aa: CASSVAGATNEKLFF; cdr3_nt: TGTGCCAGCAGCGTAGCAGGTGCAACTAATGAAAAACTGTTTTTT
clone_size: -; d_call: -; v_call: TRBV5-1; j_call: TRBJ2-7; cdr3_aa: CASSLEDRPYEQYF; cdr3_nt: TGCGCCAGCAGCTTGGAGGACAGACCCTACGAGCAGTACTTC
clone_size: -; d_call: -; v_call: TRBV6-5; j_call: TRBJ1-5; cdr3_aa: CASSYSGRNQPQHF; cdr3_nt: TGTGCCAGCAGTTACTCGGGCAGAAATCAGCCCCAGCATTTT